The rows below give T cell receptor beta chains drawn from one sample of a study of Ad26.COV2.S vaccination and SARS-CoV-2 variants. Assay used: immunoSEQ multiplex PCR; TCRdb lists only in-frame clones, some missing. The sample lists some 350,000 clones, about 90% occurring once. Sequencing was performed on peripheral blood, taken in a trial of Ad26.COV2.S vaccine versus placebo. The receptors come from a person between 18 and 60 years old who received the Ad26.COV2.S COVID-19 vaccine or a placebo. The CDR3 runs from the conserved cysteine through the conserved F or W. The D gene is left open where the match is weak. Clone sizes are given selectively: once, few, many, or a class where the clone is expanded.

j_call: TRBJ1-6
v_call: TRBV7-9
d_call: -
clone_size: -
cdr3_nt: TGTGCCAGCAGCTTAGTAGGGTTCTGGGGGAATTCACCCCTCCACTTT
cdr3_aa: CASSLVGFWGNSPLHF

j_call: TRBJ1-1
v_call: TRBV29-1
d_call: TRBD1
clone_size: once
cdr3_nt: TGCAGCGTGTTGACAGGGCCGGGCACTGAAGCTTTCTTT
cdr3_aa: CSVLTGPGTEAFF

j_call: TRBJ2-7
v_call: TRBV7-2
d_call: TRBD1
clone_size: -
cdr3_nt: TGTGCCAGCAGCTTAGGCCCAGGGGGCAATAGGAAGTACTTC
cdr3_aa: CASSLGPGGNRKYF

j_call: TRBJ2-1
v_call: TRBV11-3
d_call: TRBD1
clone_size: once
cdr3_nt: TGTGCCAGCAGCTTAGAGGGCAGGGGGTCCTACAATGAGCAGTTCTTC
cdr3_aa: CASSLEGRGSYNEQFF

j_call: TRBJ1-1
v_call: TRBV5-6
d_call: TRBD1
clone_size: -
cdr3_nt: TGTGCCAGCACTGAGGACAGGGGGCTTGATTCTGAAGCTTTCTTT
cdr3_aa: CASTEDRGLDSEAFF

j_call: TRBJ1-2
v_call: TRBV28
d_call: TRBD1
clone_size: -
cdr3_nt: TGTGCCAGCAGCTTGACAGGGACTAACTATGGCTACACCTTC
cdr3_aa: CASSLTGTNYGYTF

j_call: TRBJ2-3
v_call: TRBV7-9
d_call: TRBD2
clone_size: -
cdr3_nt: TGTGCCAGCAGCTTCCCCGGCCAAGCGGGGGGCACAGATACGCAGTATTTT
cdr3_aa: CASSFPGQAGGTDTQYF

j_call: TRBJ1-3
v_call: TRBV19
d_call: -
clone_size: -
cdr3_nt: TGTGCCAGTAGTATATCGCGGGGCGGAAACACCATATATTTT
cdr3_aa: CASSISRGGNTIYF

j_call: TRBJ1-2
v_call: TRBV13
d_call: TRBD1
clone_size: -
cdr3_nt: TGTGCCAGCAGGGCGGCCGGGACAGGGGATGGCTACACCTTC
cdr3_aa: CASRAAGTGDGYTF

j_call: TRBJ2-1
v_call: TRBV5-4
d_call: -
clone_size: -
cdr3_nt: TGTGCCAGCAGCTTGCCCTCGAGCTCCTACAATGAGCAGTTCTTC
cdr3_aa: CASSLPSSSYNEQFF

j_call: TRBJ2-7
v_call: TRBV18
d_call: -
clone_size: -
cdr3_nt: TGTGCCAGCTCACAATGGGAGGACAGGTCCTACGAGCAGTACTTC
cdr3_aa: CASSQWEDRSYEQYF

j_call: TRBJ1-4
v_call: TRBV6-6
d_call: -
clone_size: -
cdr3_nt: TGTGCCAGCAGTACCCGCCAGGTTCTTAATGAAAAACTGTTTTTT
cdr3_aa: CASSTRQVLNEKLFF

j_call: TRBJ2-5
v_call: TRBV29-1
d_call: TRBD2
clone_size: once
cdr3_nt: TGCAGCGTTGATGTAGCGGGAGTGCGAGAGACCCAGTACTTC
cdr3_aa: CSVDVAGVRETQYF

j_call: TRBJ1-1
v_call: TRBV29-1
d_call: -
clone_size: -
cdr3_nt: TGCAGCGTTGAAGATGCAGGGTCCCTTAACACTGAAGCTTTCTTT
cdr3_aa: CSVEDAGSLNTEAFF

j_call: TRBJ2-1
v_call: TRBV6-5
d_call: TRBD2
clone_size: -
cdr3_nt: TGTGCCAGCAGTTACTCAATAGCGGGAGTAGGGAATGAGCAGTTCTTC
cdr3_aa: CASSYSIAGVGNEQFF

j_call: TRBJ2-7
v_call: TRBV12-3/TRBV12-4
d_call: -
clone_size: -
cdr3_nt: TGTGCCAGCAGTTTATTAGGCGAGCAGTACTTC
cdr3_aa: CASSLLGEQYF

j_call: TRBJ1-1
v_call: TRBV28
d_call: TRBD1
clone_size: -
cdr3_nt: TGTGCCACCTCAGTGGGACAGGCGAACACTGAAGCTTTCTTT
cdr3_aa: CATSVGQANTEAFF

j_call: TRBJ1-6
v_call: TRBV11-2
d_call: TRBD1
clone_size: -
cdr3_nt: TGTGCCAGCAGCCGGAGGGCCGGGACAGTTAAGGGTCGCCTCCACTTT
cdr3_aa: CASSRRAGTVKGRLHF

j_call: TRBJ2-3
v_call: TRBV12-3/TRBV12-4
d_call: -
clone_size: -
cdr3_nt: TGTGCCACCCGCCCGACTGGCACAGATACGCAGTATTTT
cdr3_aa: CATRPTGTDTQYF

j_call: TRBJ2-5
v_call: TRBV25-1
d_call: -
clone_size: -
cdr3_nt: TGTGCCAGCAGTGATTGGCGTCTCGAGACCCAGTACTTC
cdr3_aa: CASSDWRLETQYF

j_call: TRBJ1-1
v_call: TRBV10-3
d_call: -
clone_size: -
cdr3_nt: TGTGCCACACAACTACAAGAGTGGGCCACTGAAGCTTTCTTT
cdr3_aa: CATQLQEWATEAFF

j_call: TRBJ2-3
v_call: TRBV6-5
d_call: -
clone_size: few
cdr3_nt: TGTGCCAGCAGCCATGAGGGGGGCGATACGCAGTATTTT
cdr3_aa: CASSHEGGDTQYF

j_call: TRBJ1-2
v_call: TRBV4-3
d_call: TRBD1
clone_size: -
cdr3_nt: TGCGCCAGCAGCCAAGACGGGACAGGGGGCGTCTATGGCTACACCTTC
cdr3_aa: CASSQDGTGGVYGYTF

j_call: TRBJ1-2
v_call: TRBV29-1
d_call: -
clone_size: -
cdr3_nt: TGCAGCGTAGAACAGGGTTCGAGTGGCTACACCTTC
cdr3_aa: CSVEQGSSGYTF

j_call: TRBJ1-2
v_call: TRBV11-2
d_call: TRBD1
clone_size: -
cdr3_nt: TGTGCCAGCAGCCTGGACGCCGGGACAGGGGGAAGCGGCTACACCTTC
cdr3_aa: CASSLDAGTGGSGYTF

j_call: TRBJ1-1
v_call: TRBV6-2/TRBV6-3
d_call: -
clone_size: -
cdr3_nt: TGTGCCAGCAGCCTAAGCCAGGGGCGGGACACTGAAGCTTTCTTT
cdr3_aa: CASSLSQGRDTEAFF

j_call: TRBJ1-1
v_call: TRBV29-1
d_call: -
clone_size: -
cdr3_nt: TGCAGCGTGGTTTCGGACAGCACCAGTAACCATGAAGCTTTCTTT
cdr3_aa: CSVVSDSTSNHEAFF

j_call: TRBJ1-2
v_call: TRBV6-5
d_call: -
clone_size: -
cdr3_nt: TGTGCCAGCAGTTACACTAATACAGGGAACTATGGCTACACCTTC
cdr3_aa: CASSYTNTGNYGYTF

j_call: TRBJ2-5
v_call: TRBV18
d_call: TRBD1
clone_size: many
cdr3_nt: TGTGCCAGCTCAGCTTCTGAGGGGGCGCGGAAGGAGACCCAGTACTTC
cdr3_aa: CASSASEGARKETQYF

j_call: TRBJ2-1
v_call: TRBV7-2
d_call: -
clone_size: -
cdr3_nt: TGTGCCAGCAGCTCCTCGGGTCCCAATGAGCAGTTCTTC
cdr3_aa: CASSSSGPNEQFF

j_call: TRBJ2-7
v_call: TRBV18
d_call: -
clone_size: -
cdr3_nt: TGTGCCAGCTCACCACAGGGGTTCAACGAGCAGTACTTC
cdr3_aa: CASSPQGFNEQYF

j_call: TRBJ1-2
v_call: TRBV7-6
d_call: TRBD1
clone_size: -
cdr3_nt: TGTGCCAGCAGCTCGGACAGGGTAGGGGGCTACACCTTC
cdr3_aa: CASSSDRVGGYTF

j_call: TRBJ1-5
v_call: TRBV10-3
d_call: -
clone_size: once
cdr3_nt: TGTGCCATCAGTGAGTCAGGGCAGGTCAATCAGCCCCAGCATTTT
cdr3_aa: CAISESGQVNQPQHF

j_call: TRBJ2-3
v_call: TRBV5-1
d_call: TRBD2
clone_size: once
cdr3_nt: TGCGCCAGCAGTCCAGCGGGAGACCACCCAGATACGCAGTATTTT
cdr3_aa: CASSPAGDHPDTQYF

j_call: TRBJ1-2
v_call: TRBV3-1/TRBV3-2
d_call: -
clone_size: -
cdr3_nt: TGTGCCAGCAGCCCCACGCCGGACCCAACTAACTATGGCTACACCTTC
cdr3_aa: CASSPTPDPTNYGYTF

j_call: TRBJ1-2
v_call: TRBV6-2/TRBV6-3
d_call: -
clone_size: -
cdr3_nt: TGTGCCAGCAGTTTGGCTACCTATGGCTACACCTTC
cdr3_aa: CASSLATYGYTF

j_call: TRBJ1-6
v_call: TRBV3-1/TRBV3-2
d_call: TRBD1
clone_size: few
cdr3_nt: TGTGCCAGCAGCCACTACAGGGGTAGTTATTCACCCCTCCACTTT
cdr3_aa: CASSHYRGSYSPLHF

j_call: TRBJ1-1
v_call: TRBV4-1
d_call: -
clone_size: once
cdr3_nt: TGCGCCAGCAGCCAGGGTATGGGCACTGAAGCTTTCTTT
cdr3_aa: CASSQGMGTEAFF

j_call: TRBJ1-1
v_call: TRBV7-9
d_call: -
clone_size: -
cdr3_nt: TGTGCCAGCAGCGCCGCACAGGGCTTTACTGAAGCTTTCTTT
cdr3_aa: CASSAAQGFTEAFF

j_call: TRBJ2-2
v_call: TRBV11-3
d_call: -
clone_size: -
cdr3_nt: TGTGCCAGCAGCTTAACCCCCGGGGAGCTGTTTTTT
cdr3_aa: CASSLTPGELFF

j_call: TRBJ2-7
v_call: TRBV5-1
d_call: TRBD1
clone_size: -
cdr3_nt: TGCGCCAGCAGCTCTGGACAGGGGATCGAGCAGTACTTC
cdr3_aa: CASSSGQGIEQYF

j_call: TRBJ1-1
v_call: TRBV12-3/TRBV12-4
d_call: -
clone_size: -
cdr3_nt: TGTGCCAGCAGTCTTCCGTCGGGGGCTTTCTTT
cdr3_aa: CASSLPSGAFF